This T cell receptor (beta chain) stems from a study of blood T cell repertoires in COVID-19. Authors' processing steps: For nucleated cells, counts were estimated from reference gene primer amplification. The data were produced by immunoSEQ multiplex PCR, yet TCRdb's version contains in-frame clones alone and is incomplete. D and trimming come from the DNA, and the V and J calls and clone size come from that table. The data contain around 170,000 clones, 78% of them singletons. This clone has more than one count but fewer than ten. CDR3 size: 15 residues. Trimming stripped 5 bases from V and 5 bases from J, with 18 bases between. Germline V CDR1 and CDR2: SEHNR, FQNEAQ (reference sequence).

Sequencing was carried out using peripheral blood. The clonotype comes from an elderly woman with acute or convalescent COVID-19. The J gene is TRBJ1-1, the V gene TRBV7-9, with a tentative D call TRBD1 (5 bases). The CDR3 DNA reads TGTGCCAGCAGCCGTAGTGGCGGGGGTGGGACTGAAGCTTTCTTT. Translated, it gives CASSRSGGGGTEAFF. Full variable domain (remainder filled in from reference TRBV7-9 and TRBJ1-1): DTGVSQNPRHKITKRGQNVTFRCDPISEHNRLYWYRQTLGQGPEFLTYFQNEAQLEKSRLLSDRFSAERPKGSFSTLEIQRTEQGDSAMYLCASSRSGGGGTEAFFGQGTRLTVV.